These 28 T cell receptor beta chains share one sample of origin, sequenced in a study of CD8+ T cells in alopecia areata. The treatment here: oral pan-JAK inhibitor, 5-10 mg twice daily. RNA extraction was followed by reverse transcription into cDNA, which acted as the sequencing template. The assay was immunoSEQ multiplex PCR, and TCRdb's table has in-frame clones only and misses some. Among some 180,000 clones listed, 50% to 65% were seen once. Sequenced here: CD8+ T cells sorted from blood, sampled at week 24, from a patient treated with tofacitinib. These receptors all stem from a human donor with alopecia areata.

V and J are TRBV18 and TRBJ2-5; D is possibly TRBD1 (5 bases). CDR3 length: 14 amino acids. V gave up 6 bases and J gave up 4 bases, with 15 bases separating them. The germline gives CDR1 KGHSH, CDR2 LQKENI. In nucleotides, the CDR3 is TGTGCCAGCTCCCTGGACAATTTGAGAGAGACCCAGTACTTC. Its translation is CASSLDNLRETQYF.

This clone was picked up a small number of times. Different DNA sequences within this sample yield the same CDR3. The J gene is TRBJ2-1, the V gene TRBV7-2; a possible D gene is TRBD2 (5 bases). CDR1 and CDR2 (germline): SGHTA, FQGNSA. The germline V and J ends were trimmed by 1 base and 9 bases, with 7 bases remaining between them. This CDR3 is built from 12 residues. CDR3 DNA sequence: TGTGCCAGCAGCTTAGGAGGAGGTGAGCAGTTCTTC. This encodes CASSLGGGEQFF.

CDR3 sequence (DNA): TGTGCCAGCCACATCATCGAGGGGACAGACTATGGCTACACCTTC. This translates into CASHIIEGTDYGYTF. The rearrangement links TRBV13 to TRBJ1-2, with 7 bases fitting TRBD1. Germline trimming cut 8 bases from V and 3 bases from J; bases unmatched to any gene: 12. This CDR3 comprises 15 residues. The V gene's germline CDR1 is PRHDT and CDR2 FYEKMQ (reference sequence).

The chain employs TRBV5-1 and TRBJ2-1; a weak D match, TRBD1 (5 bases). This CDR3 comprises 13 residues. V lost 1 base to trimming and J lost 5 bases, with 7 bases between them. The germline CDR1 and CDR2 sequences are SGHRS and YFSETQ. The CDR3 region has the DNA TGCGCCAGCAGCTTGATCAGGGACAATGAGCAGTTCTTC. Protein: CASSLIRDNEQFF.

This chain joins TRBV5-1 and TRBJ1-2; the D gene is possibly TRBD1 (5 bases). This CDR3 contains 11 residues. Germline V gene data show CDR1 as SGHRS and CDR2 as YFSETQ. The V and J ends lost 5 bases and 6 bases respectively, with 8 bases between them. The CDR3 sequence is CASRQANGYTF. In nucleotides, the CDR3 is TGCGCCAGCAGACAGGCTAATGGCTACACCTTC.

The chain uses TRBV7-8 and TRBJ2-5; D ambiguous. There are 14 residues in the CDR3. Germline values: CDR1 SGHVS, CDR2 FQNEAQ. Trimming took off 2 bases at V and 3 bases at J, with 10 bases between the two ends. The CDR3, as DNA: TGTGCCAGCAGCTTAACGGCTAGGGAAGAGACCCAGTACTTC. This encodes CASSLTAREETQYF.

Here the CDR3 DNA reads TGCGCCAGCAGCCAAGAGGCCCCCGCTAGCGGGAACTACAATGAGCAGTTCTTC. Amino acid sequence: CASSQEAPASGNYNEQFF. The genes are TRBV4-3 and TRBJ2-1; 9 bases align to TRBD2. Germline V CDR1 and CDR2: LGHNA, YSLEER. The CDR3 contains 18 residues. V lost 0 bases, J lost 3 bases, and 9 bases stayed unmatched.

A single count supports this clone. The rearrangement links TRBV10-2 to TRBJ2-2; a possible D gene is TRBD2 (7 bases). Germline V gene sequence: CDR1 WSHSY, CDR2 SAAADI. The V end lost 6 bases, the J end lost 5 bases, and 19 bases lay between the germline ends. The CDR3 contains 16 residues. The CDR3 DNA is TGCGCCAGCAGGGGGACGGGGGGCCACTCGACCGGGGAGCTGTTTTTT. It translates to CASRGTGGHSTGELFF.

The chain is built from TRBV29-1 and TRBJ2-2; unclear D gene. This CDR3 region has 12 residues. Trimming cost V 7 bases and J 2 bases, with 8 bases left between them. Per germline, CDR1 SQVTM and CDR2 ANQGSEA. The CDR3 here is CSAPSNTGELFF. DNA for the CDR3: TGCAGCGCCCCGTCTAACACCGGGGAGCTGTTTTTT.

This rearrangement joins TRBV4-3 to TRBJ2-3; D call uncertain. Trimming removed 0 bases at V and 0 bases at J, with 10 bases between. The CDR3 sequence is 16 residues long. Germline-derived CDR1 and CDR2 are LGHNA and YSLEER. CDR3 DNA: TGCGCCAGCAGCCAAGATATGGTCCTGAGCACAGATACGCAGTATTTT. This encodes CASSQDMVLSTDTQYF.

This clone appeared a few times. This CDR3 reads CASSLGSGDQPQHF. The CDR3 nucleotides are TGTGCCAGCAGCTTAGGTTCTGGGGATCAGCCCCAGCATTTT. The chain is built from TRBV7-6 and TRBJ1-5; D ambiguous. CDR3 length equals 14 residues. CDR1 and CDR2 (germline): SGHVS, FNYEAQ. Trimming cost V 1 base and J 5 bases, with 9 bases left between them.

In its sample, this clone was seen once. V usage is TRBV11-2 and J usage is TRBJ1-6, with 9 bases matching TRBD1. J was trimmed by 7 bases and V by 1 base; bases with no gene match: 2. Germline CDR1 reads SGHAT; CDR2 reads FQNNGV. This CDR3 has 15 residues. Here the CDR3 reads CASSLGGTGNSPLHF. The CDR3 region has the DNA TGTGCCAGCAGCTTAGGGGGGACAGGGAATTCACCCCTCCACTTT. The full variable domain, in which reference TRBV11-2 and TRBJ1-6 provide the parts outside the CDR3, is EAGVAQSPRYKIIEKRQSVAFWCNPISGHATLYWYQQILGQGPKLLIQFQNNGVVDDSQLPKDRFSAERLKGVDSTLKIQPAKLEDSAVYLCASSLGGTGNSPLHFGNGTRLTVT.

The chain recombines TRBV7-9 with TRBJ1-2, with 7 positions matching TRBD1. CDR1 SEHNR and CDR2 FQNEAQ come from the germline V gene (reference sequence). CDR3 length: 13 residues. Germline trimming cut 6 bases from V and 6 bases from J; bases unmatched to any gene: 7. CDR3 sequence reads: CASRRGQADGYTF. The DNA for the CDR3 is TGTGCCAGCAGAAGAGGACAGGCCGATGGCTACACCTTC.

The V call is TRBV15, the J call TRBJ2-3; D unclear. The CDR3 contains 12 residues. V was shortened by 3 bases and J by 4 bases, with 5 bases between the two germline ends. Germline lookup yields CDR1 LNHNV and CDR2 YYDKDF (reference sequence). CDR3 residues: CATSRASDTQYF. The CDR3 DNA reads as TGTGCCACCAGCAGGGCGTCAGATACGCAGTATTTT.

This chain connects TRBV27 to TRBJ2-7, with TRBD1 as a possible D gene (6 bases). The ends were cut back, 2 bases at V and 3 bases at J, with 14 bases in the middle. Germline CDR1 reads MNHEY; CDR2 reads SMNVEV (reference sequence). The CDR3 spans 15 residues. The CDR3 region is CASSLEAGVDYEQYF. In DNA form, the CDR3 reads TGTGCCAGCAGTTTAGAAGCAGGGGTAGACTACGAGCAGTACTTC.

The chain carries TRBV5-1 and TRBJ1-6; D unresolved. The CDR3 spans 17 residues. Trimming pared 0 bases from V and 1 base from J, leaving 11 bases between. Germline CDR1 and CDR2: SGHRS and YFSETQ. The CDR3 loop is CASSLDEGSSYNSPLHF. The CDR3 region has the DNA TGCGCCAGCAGCTTGGATGAGGGCTCGTCCTATAATTCACCCCTCCACTTT.

This clone came up a few times. This chain connects TRBV7-9 to TRBJ2-1; a possible D gene is TRBD2 (6 bases). Trimming pared 5 bases from V and 7 bases from J, leaving 15 bases between. The V gene's germline CDR1 is SEHNR and CDR2 FQNEAQ (reference sequence). There are 14 residues in the CDR3. The chain's CDR3 is CASSMRLDQNEQFF. In nucleotides, the CDR3 is TGTGCCAGCAGCATGAGACTAGATCAAAATGAGCAGTTCTTC. The whole variable domain, remainder taken from reference TRBV7-9 and TRBJ2-1, is DTGVSQNPRHKITKRGQNVTFRCDPISEHNRLYWYRQTLGQGPEFLTYFQNEAQLEKSRLLSDRFSAERPKGSFSTLEIQRTEQGDSAMYLCASSMRLDQNEQFFGPGTRLTVL.

Worth noting for this clone: This specimen includes other DNA sequences encoding the same CDR3. This chain connects TRBV7-7 to TRBJ1-1; D is undetermined. The CDR3 runs 13 residues. CDR1 and CDR2 from the germline V gene are SSHAT and FNYEAQ (reference sequence). Trimming cost V 2 bases and J 2 bases, with 6 bases left between them. The DNA of the CDR3 is TGTGCCAGCAGCTTATCCCTCAACACTGAAGCTTTCTTT. Translated, it gives CASSLSLNTEAFF. Drawing the rest from reference TRBV7-7 and TRBJ1-1, the complete variable domain is GAGVSQSPRYKVTKRGQDVTLRCDPISSHATLYWYQQALGQGPEFLTYFNYEAQPDKSGLPSDRFSAERPEGSISTLTIQRTEQRDSAMYRCASSLSLNTEAFFGQGTRLTVV.

The chain combines TRBV14 with TRBJ2-1; TRBD2 matches 11 bases. Germline values: CDR1 SGHDN, CDR2 FVKESK. The CDR3 has 19 residues. V was pared by 1 base and J by 8 bases, with 16 bases of the junction left unmatched. The CDR3, as DNA: TGTGCCAGCAGCCAAGTTGGTAGCGGGGGGGCGAGAAGGACGGATGAGCAGTTCTTC. Encoded protein: CASSQVGSGGARRTDEQFF. The complete variable domain, with remaining parts taken from reference TRBV14 and TRBJ2-1, reads EAGVTQFPSHSVIEKGQTVTLRCDPISGHDNLYWYRRVMGKEIKFLLHFVKESKQDESGMPNNRFLAERTGGTYSTLKVQPAELEDSGVYFCASSQVGSGGARRTDEQFFGPGTRLTVL.

This clone was observed once. J is TRBJ2-6 and V is TRBV4-3, with D possibly being TRBD1 or TRBD2 (6 bases each). CDR3 length equals 17 residues. Trimming left V 2 bases short and J 2 bases short, with 13 bases between. Germline CDR1 is LGHNA and CDR2 is YSLEER. The CDR3, as DNA: TGCGCCAGCAGCCAACGGGGGTCAGGGGCTGGGGCCAACGTCCTGACTTTC. Translating gives CASSQRGSGAGANVLTF.

Details on this clone: Additional DNA sequences in this sample encode the identical CDR3. The chain uses TRBV7-2 and TRBJ1-5; no reliable D call. Germline assignment: CDR1 SGHTA and CDR2 FQGNSA. This CDR3 is 13 amino acids long. V was cut by 3 bases and J by 6 bases, with 9 bases left in between. DNA for the CDR3: TGTGCCAGCAGCTTGTCCCCTAGTCAGCCCCAGCATTTT. As protein: CASSLSPSQPQHF.

This chain connects TRBV6-5 to TRBJ2-7; perhaps TRBD1 as D (6 bases). V was clipped by 2 bases and J by 5 bases, with 10 bases between them. The germline gives CDR1 MNHEY, CDR2 SVGAGI. This CDR3 has 13 residues. The CDR3 nucleotides are TGTGCCAGCAGTTACGCGGACAGACACGAGCAGTACTTC. This encodes CASSYADRHEQYF.

The rearrangement uses TRBV7-9 and TRBJ1-2; 9 bases fit TRBD1. This CDR3 comprises 15 residues. Trimming took 5 bases from V and 5 from J; bases not matched to a gene: 9. The V gene's germline CDR1 is SEHNR and CDR2 FQNEAQ (reference sequence). The CDR3 region has the DNA TGTGCCAGCAGCGGCCTCCGGGACAGGGAGTATGGCTACACCTTC. Translation: CASSGLRDREYGYTF. The variable domain in full, with the rest retrieved from reference TRBV7-9 and TRBJ1-2, is DTGVSQNPRHKITKRGQNVTFRCDPISEHNRLYWYRQTLGQGPEFLTYFQNEAQLEKSRLLSDRFSAERPKGSFSTLEIQRTEQGDSAMYLCASSGLRDREYGYTFGSGTRLTVV.

This clone appeared a few times. This chain uses TRBV7-2 with TRBJ2-3, with TRBD2 as a possible D gene (6 bases). Germline CDR1 SGHTA, CDR2 FQGNSA. V lost 5 bases and J lost 6, with 18 bases in between. The CDR3 length is 15 residues. CDR3 region: CASSHPDYPLDTQYF. DNA for the CDR3: TGTGCCAGCAGCCACCCGGACTACCCGTTGGATACGCAGTATTTT.

J is TRBJ1-6 and V is TRBV5-1, with D hard to call. CDR3 size: 15 residues. The V gene's germline CDR1 is SGHRS and CDR2 YFSETQ. Trimming pared 1 base from V and 5 bases from J, leaving 10 bases between. The CDR3 region is CASSLTGNDNSPLHF. The DNA of the CDR3 is TGCGCCAGCAGCTTGACCGGGAATGATAATTCACCCCTCCACTTT. Full variable domain (missing parts from reference TRBV5-1 and TRBJ1-6): KAGVTQTPRYLIKTRGQQVTLSCSPISGHRSVSWYQQTPGQGLQFLFEYFSETQRNKGNFPGRFSGRQFSNSRSEMNVSTLELGDSALYLCASSLTGNDNSPLHFGNGTRLTVT.

The CDR3, as DNA: TGTGCCAGCAGCCCATCGGTGGGGGACAACTCCTACGAGCAGTACTTC. Residues: CASSPSVGDNSYEQYF. The rearrangement joins TRBV27 to TRBJ2-7; D perhaps matches TRBD1 (6 bases). Germline CDR1 and CDR2: MNHEY and SMNVEV (reference sequence). Trimming shortened V by 6 bases and J by 0 bases, and 18 bases separated the two germline ends. The CDR3 has 16 amino acids.

This clone was seen a single time. This chain connects TRBV30 to TRBJ1-6, with 7 positions matching TRBD1. Germline CDR1 is GTSNPN and CDR2 is SVGIG (reference sequence). The J segment lost 7 bases and the V segment lost 4 bases, leaving 7 bases of the junction unmatched. The CDR3 runs 14 residues. CDR3 loop: CAWTPGQQNSPLHF. The DNA of the CDR3 is TGTGCCTGGACCCCGGGACAGCAAAATTCACCCCTCCACTTT.

The chain carries TRBV4-3 and TRBJ1-2; the D gene is possibly TRBD1 (6 bases). This CDR3 region has 15 residues. V lost 0 bases, J lost 4 bases, and 12 bases lay in between. The V gene's germline CDR1 is LGHNA and CDR2 YSLEER. CDR3 amino acids: CASSQDRTDAYGYTF. The CDR3 DNA reads TGCGCCAGCAGCCAAGACCGGACAGACGCCTATGGCTACACCTTC.